These 9 T cell receptor beta chains were sequenced from one sample in a study of cytotoxic CD8 clonotypes in ibrutinib-treated CLL. The assay was immunoSEQ multiplex PCR, and TCRdb's table has in-frame clones only and misses some. The sample includes some 150,000 clones, around 76% of them seen just once. The sequenced sample was PBMCs, obtained after 24 months of ibrutinib treatment. The receptors shown here come from a human donor with chronic lymphocytic leukemia.

The rearrangement joins TRBV28 to TRBJ2-7; possible D gene TRBD1, 5 bases. Germline loops: CDR1 MDHEN, CDR2 SYDVKM. V was cut by 8 bases and J by 6 bases, with 14 bases left in between. The CDR3 runs to 12 residues. The CDR3 nucleotides are TGTGCCAGCCGGACACGGTCGTCCGAGCAGTACTTC. This translates into CASRTRSSEQYF.

The chain combines TRBV5-6 with TRBJ2-7, with 7 bases identical to TRBD1. CDR3 size: 15 residues. With 1 base clipped from V and 0 bases from J, the junction kept 4 bases outside the gene matches. Germline values: CDR1 SGHDT, CDR2 YYEEEE. The CDR3 loop is CASSLRGRYSYEQYF. In nucleotides, the CDR3 is TGTGCCAGCAGCTTGAGGGGGCGATACTCCTACGAGCAGTACTTC. The full variable domain, its missing parts supplied by reference TRBV5-6 and TRBJ2-7, is DAGVTQSPTHLIKTRGQQVTLRCSPKSGHDTVSWYQQALGQGPQFIFQYYEEEERQRGNFPDRFSGHQFPNYSSELNVNALLLGDSALYLCASSLRGRYSYEQYFGPGTRLTVT.

This rearrangement joins TRBV9 to TRBJ2-3, with TRBD2 matching 9 bases. CDR1 SGDLS and CDR2 YYNGEE come from the germline V gene. V lost 0 bases and J lost 6; bases outside the gene matches: 11. The CDR3 runs 17 residues. CDR3 nucleotides: TGTGCCAGCAGCGTAGGCCCACTAGCGGGCCCGGGGGATACGCAGTATTTT. The encoded protein is CASSVGPLAGPGDTQYF.

The chain links TRBV7-9 to TRBJ2-7; 8 nucleotides agree with TRBD2. The J segment lost 1 base and the V segment lost 11 bases, leaving 7 bases of the junction unmatched. Germline V lookup: CDR1 SEHNR, CDR2 FQNEAQ (reference sequence). The CDR3 runs 13 residues. For the CDR3, the DNA is TGTGCCGCCGGGAGGGGGGGATCCTACGAGCAGTACTTC. Amino acid sequence: CAAGRGGSYEQYF.

The chain carries TRBV10-3 and TRBJ1-2, with 7 bases fitting TRBD1. The CDR3 runs 14 residues. The V segment lost 4 bases and the J segment 8 bases; nucleotides outside the gene matches: 10. Germline lookup yields CDR1 ENHRY and CDR2 SYGVKD. CDR3 nucleotide sequence: TGTGCCATCAGTGGGGTACCGACAGGGTTCGGCTACACCTTC. Translation gives CAISGVPTGFGYTF.

This chain joins TRBV4-3 and TRBJ2-1, with 8 bases fitting TRBD2. CDR1 is LGHNA and CDR2 is YSLEER in the germline V gene. CDR3 length: 12 amino acids. V lost 1 base and J lost 15; bases outside the gene matches: 5. The CDR3 nucleotides are TGCGCCAGCAGCCAAGTGGCGGGGGGTATGTTCTTC. Its protein is CASSQVAGGMFF.

In regard to this clone: Other DNA sequences from this sample encode an identical CDR3 as well. The chain couples TRBV15 to TRBJ2-3; no reliable D call. This CDR3 has 13 residues. From germline, CDR1 is LNHNV and CDR2 YYDKDF (reference sequence). Deletions cut 0 bases from V and 5 bases from J, with 6 bases between. The CDR3 loop reads CATSRDPGDTQYF. The DNA for the CDR3 is TGTGCCACCAGCAGAGATCCCGGAGATACGCAGTATTTT.

This clone was seen a handful of times. The J gene is TRBJ2-3, the V gene TRBV29-1; 7 nucleotides agree with TRBD1. CDR3 size: 13 residues. The V gene's germline CDR1 is SQVTM and CDR2 ANQGSEA. Losses at the gene ends were 2 bases for V and 4 bases for J; bases not matched to a gene: 3. The CDR3 is CSVEIQGADTQYF. The CDR3 coding sequence is TGCAGCGTTGAAATCCAGGGGGCAGATACGCAGTATTTT.

This rearrangement joins TRBV10-3 to TRBJ1-2, with D uncertain. The CDR3 is made up of 11 amino acids. Germline V gene lookup returns CDR1 ENHRY and CDR2 SYGVKD. With 10 bases removed from V and 1 base from J, the gap between germline ends came to 7 bases. The CDR3 here is CATQVNYGYTF. Here the CDR3 DNA reads TGTGCCACCCAAGTTAACTATGGCTACACCTTC.